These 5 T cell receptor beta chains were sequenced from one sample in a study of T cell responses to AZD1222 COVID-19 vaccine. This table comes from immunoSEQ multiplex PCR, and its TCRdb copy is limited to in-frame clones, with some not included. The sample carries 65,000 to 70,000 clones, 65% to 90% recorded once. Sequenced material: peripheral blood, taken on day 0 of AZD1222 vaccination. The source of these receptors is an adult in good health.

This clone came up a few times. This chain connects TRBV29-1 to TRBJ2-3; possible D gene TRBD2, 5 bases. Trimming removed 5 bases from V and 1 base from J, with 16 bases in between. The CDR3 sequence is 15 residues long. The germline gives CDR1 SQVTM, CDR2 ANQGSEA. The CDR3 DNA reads TGCAGCGTTCGAAAGGAGGCCATCCGCACAGATACGCAGTATTTT. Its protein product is CSVRKEAIRTDTQYF.

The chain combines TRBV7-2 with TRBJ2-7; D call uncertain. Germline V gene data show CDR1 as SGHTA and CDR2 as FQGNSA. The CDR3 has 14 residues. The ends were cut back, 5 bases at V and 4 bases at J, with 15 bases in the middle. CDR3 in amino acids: CASSLSPRMYEQYF. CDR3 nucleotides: TGTGCCAGCAGCCTCAGCCCTCGGATGTACGAGCAGTACTTC. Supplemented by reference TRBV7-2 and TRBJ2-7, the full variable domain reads GAGVSQSPSNKVTEKGKDVELRCDPISGHTALYWYRQSLGQGLEFLIYFQGNSAPDKSGLPSDRFSAERTGGSVSTLTIQRTQQEDSAVYLCASSLSPRMYEQYFGPGTRLTVT.

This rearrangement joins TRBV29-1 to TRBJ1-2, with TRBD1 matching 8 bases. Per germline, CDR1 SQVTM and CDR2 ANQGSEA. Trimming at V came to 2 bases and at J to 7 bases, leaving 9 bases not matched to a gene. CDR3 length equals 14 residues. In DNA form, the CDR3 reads TGCAGCGTTGAATCCGGGTTACAGGGGGGTGGCTACACCTTC. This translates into CSVESGLQGGGYTF.

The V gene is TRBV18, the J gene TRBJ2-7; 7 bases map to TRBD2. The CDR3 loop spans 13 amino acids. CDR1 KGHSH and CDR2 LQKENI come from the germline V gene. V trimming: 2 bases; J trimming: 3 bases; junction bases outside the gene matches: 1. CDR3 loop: CASSPGGDYEQYF. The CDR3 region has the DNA TGTGCCAGCTCACCAGGGGGGGACTACGAGCAGTACTTC. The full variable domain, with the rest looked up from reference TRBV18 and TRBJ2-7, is NAGVMQNPRHLVRRRGQEARLRCSPMKGHSHVYWYRQLPEEGLKFMVYLQKENIIDESGMPKERFSAEFPKEGPSILRIQQVVRGDSAAYFCASSPGGDYEQYFGPGTRLTVT.

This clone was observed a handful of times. CDR3 region: CASSKRQSYEQYF. The CDR3 DNA reads as TGTGCCAGCAGCAAAAGACAGTCCTACGAGCAGTACTTC. This chain connects TRBV11-3 to TRBJ2-7; possibly TRBD1 for D (5 bases). Germline lookup yields CDR1 SGHNT and CDR2 YENEEA. The CDR3 is 13 amino acids. The V end lost 5 bases, the J end lost 1 base, and 9 bases lay between the germline ends.